Below, 22 T cell receptor beta chains from the same sample are listed, as sequenced in a study of OX40 agonist ivuxolimab in advanced cancers. Clones were read by immunoSEQ multiplex PCR, and TCRdb kept only the in-frame ones, dropping some. The table has some 66,000 clones, around 83% seen once. Sample: CD4+ or CD8+ T cells sorted from blood, taken in a trial of the OX40 agonist ivuxolimab. Receptor source: an adult with an advanced solid tumor such as melanoma, head and neck, liver or kidney cancer.

This chain joins TRBV28 and TRBJ1-5, with D possibly TRBD1 on 6 matching bases. CDR3 length: 14 residues. V was shortened by 10 bases and J by 1 base, with 14 bases between the two germline ends. CDR1 and CDR2 from the germline V gene are MDHEN and SYDVKM. In DNA form, the CDR3 reads TGTGCCAACCAGCAACAGGGAAGCAATCAGCCCCAGCATTTT. This gives the protein CANQQQGSNQPQHF.

This sequence joins TRBV6-5 and TRBJ1-3, with D perhaps matching TRBD1 (5 bases). The germline V gene has CDR1 MNHEY and CDR2 SVGAGI. With 6 bases removed from V and 5 bases from J, the gap between germline ends came to 17 bases. The CDR3 runs to 15 residues. The CDR3 DNA sequence: TGTGCCAGCAGGTCGGGGGAGATCGGAAGAAACACCATATATTTT. As protein: CASRSGEIGRNTIYF.

The chain combines TRBV10-3 with TRBJ2-3; tentatively, D is TRBD2 (6 bases). Germline V gene sequence: CDR1 ENHRY, CDR2 SYGVKD. The length of the CDR3 is 17 residues. Trimming removed 2 bases from V and 1 base from J, with 16 bases in between. Here the CDR3 reads CAISEGGSGSRTDTQYF. Here the CDR3 DNA reads TGTGCCATCAGTGAGGGGGGTAGCGGCAGTCGCACAGATACGCAGTATTTT.

This clone occurred a few times. The J gene is TRBJ1-2, the V gene TRBV5-6; 10 positions agree with TRBD1. CDR1 SGHDT and CDR2 YYEEEE come from the germline V gene. There are 15 residues in the CDR3. V shed 5 bases and J 7 bases; nucleotides not matched to a gene: 11. Here the CDR3 DNA reads TGTGCCAGCAGGCTGTCCCTCGGGACAGGGGTTGGCTACACCTTC. Encoded protein: CASRLSLGTGVGYTF.

The chain carries TRBV19 and TRBJ1-5; D call uncertain. The V end lost 2 bases, the J end lost 3 bases, and 5 bases lay between the germline ends. Germline loops: CDR1 LNHDA, CDR2 SQIVND (reference sequence). CDR3 length: 13 amino acids. For the CDR3, the DNA is TGTGCCAGTAGTATACCGGACAATCAGCCCCAGCATTTT. As protein: CASSIPDNQPQHF.

The V and J genes are TRBV28 and TRBJ2-3; possibly TRBD2 for D (6 bases). The germline V gene encodes CDR1 MDHEN and CDR2 SYDVKM. V was cut by 4 bases and J by 8 bases, with 13 bases left in between. The CDR3 extends over 13 amino acids. The CDR3 protein is CASSSIGGGTQYF. DNA of the CDR3: TGTGCCAGCAGTTCTATCGGGGGAGGTACGCAGTATTTT.

The rearrangement uses TRBV5-1 and TRBJ2-5; 7 bases are a match to TRBD2. CDR1 SGHRS and CDR2 YFSETQ come from the germline V gene. The V segment lost 3 bases and the J segment 5 bases; nucleotides outside the gene matches: 7. This CDR3 contains 14 residues. CDR3 sequence: CASSSLSGVETQYF. The CDR3 DNA is TGCGCCAGCAGCTCACTAAGCGGGGTTGAGACCCAGTACTTC.

V and J are TRBV7-9 and TRBJ1-3; 10 nucleotides line up with TRBD1. The CDR3 extends over 12 amino acids. V was pared by 3 bases and J by 11 bases, with 1 base of the junction left unmatched. Germline V lookup: CDR1 SEHNR, CDR2 FQNEAQ (reference sequence). CDR3 bases: TGTGCCAGCAGCTTGGACAGGGGGGCCATATATTTT. Amino acid sequence: CASSLDRGAIYF.

The chain is built from TRBV4-2 and TRBJ1-6; possibly TRBD1 for D (6 bases). V lost 0 bases and J lost 6, with 9 bases in between. CDR3 length: 15 amino acids. Germline V lookup: CDR1 LGHNA, CDR2 YNFKEQ. CDR3 coding DNA: TGTGCCAGCAGCCAAGAAACGGGGGCTAATTCACCCCTCCACTTT. Protein product: CASSQETGANSPLHF.

This clone appeared once. The genes are TRBV7-2 and TRBJ1-6; D might be TRBD1 (5 bases). The CDR3 sequence is 15 residues long. CDR1 is SGHTA, CDR2 FQGNSA, per germline. V was cut by 5 bases and J by 6 bases, with 14 bases left in between. In DNA, the CDR3 is TGTGCCAGCAGCCCTAATGGCGGGGGTAATTCACCCCTCCACTTT. Translating it yields CASSPNGGGNSPLHF. The whole variable domain, remainder taken from reference TRBV7-2 and TRBJ1-6, is GAGVSQSPSNKVTEKGKDVELRCDPISGHTALYWYRQSLGQGLEFLIYFQGNSAPDKSGLPSDRFSAERTGGSVSTLTIQRTQQEDSAVYLCASSPNGGGNSPLHFGNGTRLTVT.

The V gene is TRBV27, the J gene TRBJ2-1, with D possibly being TRBD1 (5 bases). Germline-derived CDR1 and CDR2 are MNHEY and SMNVEV (reference sequence). Trimming removed 6 bases at V and 2 bases at J, with 14 bases between. This CDR3 is 15 amino acids long. The CDR3 protein is CASRADSTPYNEQFF. CDR3 nucleotide sequence: TGTGCCAGCAGAGCTGACAGTACCCCCTACAATGAGCAGTTCTTC.

CDR3 sequence (DNA): TGTGCCAGCAGCGTAGCCGCCCTCGGGGGGCCCACCGGGGAGCTGTTTTTT. Translated, it gives CASSVAALGGPTGELFF. The chain is built from TRBV9 and TRBJ2-2; TRBD2 is a possible D gene (7 bases). With 0 bases removed from V and 4 bases from J, the gap between germline ends came to 16 bases. CDR1 and CDR2 from the germline V gene are SGDLS and YYNGEE. The CDR3 spans 17 residues.

The rearrangement joins TRBV11-1 to TRBJ2-2; possibly TRBD1 for D (6 bases). This CDR3 region has 14 residues. V was pared by 3 bases and J by 4 bases, with 9 bases between. Germline assignment: CDR1 SGHAT and CDR2 FQDESV (reference sequence). In nucleotides, the CDR3 is TGTGCCAGCAGCTTCGCGACAGGCACCGGGGAGCTGTTTTTT. Translation gives CASSFATGTGELFF.

The chain recombines TRBV4-1 with TRBJ1-5; 8 bases line up with TRBD1. The germline CDR1 and CDR2 sequences are MGHRA and YSYEKL. This CDR3 comprises 17 residues. V was clipped by 0 bases and J by 5 bases; unmatched bases: 9. The DNA for the CDR3 is TGCGCCAGCAGCCAAGATCTTCCAGGGGGCGCGGATCAGCCCCAGCATTTT. Translation: CASSQDLPGGADQPQHF.

This clone was counted between two and nine times. The V gene is TRBV14, the J gene TRBJ2-7; perhaps TRBD2 as D (5 bases). V was pared by 6 bases and J by 9 bases, with 6 bases between. The CDR3 consists of 9 residues. Per the germline V gene, CDR1 is SGHDN and CDR2 is FVKESK. The CDR3 coding sequence is TGTGCCAGCAGGGAGGCGCAGTACTTC. Amino acids: CASREAQYF.

This rearrangement joins TRBV28 to TRBJ2-5, with TRBD2 matching over 8 bases. The V gene end was trimmed by 5 bases and the J gene end by 11 bases; junction bases not matched to a gene: 13. This CDR3 comprises 14 residues. Germline lookup yields CDR1 MDHEN and CDR2 SYDVKM. The CDR3: CASSRSGKAGEQYF. The CDR3 nucleotides read TGTGCCAGCAGTCGTAGCGGGAAAGCAGGAGAGCAGTACTTC. Together with reference TRBV28 and TRBJ2-5, the CDR3 gives the full variable domain: DVKVTQSSRYLVKRTGEKVFLECVQDMDHENMFWYRQDPGLGLRLIYFSYDVKMKEKGDIPEGYSVSREKKERFSLILESASTNQTSMYLCASSRSGKAGEQYFGPGTRLLVL.

The CDR3 reads CASSGPRTGAEAFF. In nucleotides, the CDR3 is TGTGCCAGCAGTGGGCCCCGGACAGGAGCTGAAGCTTTCTTT. The chain is built from TRBV6-1 and TRBJ1-1; TRBD1 agrees at 7 bases. Germline trimming cut 4 bases from V and 6 bases from J; bases unmatched to any gene: 8. CDR1 MNHNS and CDR2 SASEGT come from the germline V gene. The CDR3 sequence is 14 residues long.

The chain couples TRBV6-5 to TRBJ2-5; 8 bases map to TRBD2. CDR1 is MNHEY and CDR2 is SVGAGI in the germline V gene. V gave up 11 bases and J gave up 4 bases; unmatched junction bases: 9. The CDR3 is 13 residues long. CDR3 loop: CAVLAGTSETQYF. In nucleotides, the CDR3 is TGTGCCGTGTTAGCGGGGACCTCAGAGACCCAGTACTTC.

The rearrangement uses TRBV11-2 and TRBJ2-3; D is ambiguous. The V end was cut by 6 bases, the J end by 4 bases, with 14 bases between. The CDR3 contains 14 residues. Germline loops: CDR1 SGHAT, CDR2 FQNNGV. CDR3 sequence reads: CASRPNLGADTQYF. The CDR3 nucleotides are TGTGCCAGCAGACCCAACTTGGGCGCAGATACGCAGTATTTT.

The rearrangement joins TRBV19 to TRBJ1-5, with TRBD1 as a possible D gene (5 bases). From germline, CDR1 is LNHDA and CDR2 SQIVND (reference sequence). The CDR3 is 16 residues long. With 3 bases removed from V and 5 bases from J, the gap between germline ends came to 17 bases. The CDR3 sequence is CASSMGAGRSYQPQHF. The CDR3 DNA follows: TGTGCCAGTAGTATGGGAGCAGGGCGGTCGTATCAGCCCCAGCATTTT.

This clone rates as medium-sized. The CDR3 reads CASSQDSWDGHNYGYTF. CDR3 in DNA: TGCGCCAGCAGCCAGGATTCATGGGACGGTCATAACTATGGCTACACCTTC. The chain uses TRBV4-1 and TRBJ1-2, with D perhaps TRBD1 (5 bases). CDR3 length: 17 amino acids. V was pared by 3 bases and J by 1 base, with 18 bases between. Germline assignment: CDR1 MGHRA and CDR2 YSYEKL.

The J gene is TRBJ2-1, the V gene TRBV29-1; 8 bases are shared with TRBD2. Germline trimming cut 6 bases from V and 3 bases from J; bases unmatched to any gene: 16. CDR3 length: 17 residues. Germline V gene lookup returns CDR1 SQVTM and CDR2 ANQGSEA. The CDR3, as DNA: TGCAGCGTCGGACGGGTTGTAAAGCGGGAGAACTACAATGAGCAGTTCTTC. Encoded protein: CSVGRVVKRENYNEQFF.